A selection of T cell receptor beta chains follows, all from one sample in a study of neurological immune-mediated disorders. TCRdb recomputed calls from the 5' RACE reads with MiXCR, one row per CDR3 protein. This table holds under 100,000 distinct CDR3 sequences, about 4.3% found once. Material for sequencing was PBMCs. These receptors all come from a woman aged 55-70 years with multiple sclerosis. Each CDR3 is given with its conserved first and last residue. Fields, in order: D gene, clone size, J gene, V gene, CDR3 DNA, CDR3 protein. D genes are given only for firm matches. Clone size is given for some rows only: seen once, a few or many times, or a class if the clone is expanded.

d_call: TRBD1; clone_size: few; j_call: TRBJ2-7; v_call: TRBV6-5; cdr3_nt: TGTGCCAGCAGTGAACCGGGACAGGCCCACTACGAGCAGTACTTC; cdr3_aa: CASSEPGQAHYEQYF
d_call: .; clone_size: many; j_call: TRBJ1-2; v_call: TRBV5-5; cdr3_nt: TGTGCCAGCAGCTTGACGGGGGACTACCTCTATGGCTACACCTTC; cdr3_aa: CASSLTGDYLYGYTF
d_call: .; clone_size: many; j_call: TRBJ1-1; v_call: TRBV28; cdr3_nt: TGTGCCAGCACCTCCTCGTTAGCTGAAGCTTTCTTT; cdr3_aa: CASTSSLAEAFF
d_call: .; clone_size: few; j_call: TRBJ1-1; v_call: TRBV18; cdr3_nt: TGTGCCAGCTCACCACCGGCGGTCACTGAAGCTTTCTTT; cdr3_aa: CASSPPAVTEAFF
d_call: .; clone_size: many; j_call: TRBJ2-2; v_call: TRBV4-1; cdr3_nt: TGCGCCAGCAGCCGCCGGGGTGAGGGTTGGGACACCGGGGAGCTGTTTTTT; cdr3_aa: CASSRRGEGWDTGELFF
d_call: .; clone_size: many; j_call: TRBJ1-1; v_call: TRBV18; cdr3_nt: TGTGCCAGCTCACCTTTGGCAGGCGTAAACACTGAAGCTTTCTTT; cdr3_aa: CASSPLAGVNTEAFF
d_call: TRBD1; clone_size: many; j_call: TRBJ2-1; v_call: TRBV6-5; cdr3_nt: TGTGCCAGCAGTTACGGAGGACAGGGGCTACGTAGTGAGCAGTTCTTC; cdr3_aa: CASSYGGQGLRSEQFF
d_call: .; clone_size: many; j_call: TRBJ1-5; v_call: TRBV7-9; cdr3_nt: TGTGCCAGCAGCTTATCGACAGGAGTAAGCAATCAGCCCCAGCATTTT; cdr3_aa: CASSLSTGVSNQPQHF
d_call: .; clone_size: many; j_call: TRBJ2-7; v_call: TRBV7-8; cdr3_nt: TGTGCCAGCAGCACCCGGACAGCGGGGACGGCCTACGAGCAGTACTTC; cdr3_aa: CASSTRTAGTAYEQYF
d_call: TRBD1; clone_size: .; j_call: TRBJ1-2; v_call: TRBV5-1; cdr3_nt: TGCGCCAGCAGCTACGGGACAGGGAACTATGGCTACTTC; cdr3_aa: CASSYGTGNYGYF
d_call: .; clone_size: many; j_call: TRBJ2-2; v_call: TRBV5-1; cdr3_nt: TGCGCCAGCACCCCGGGGAGGACAAACACCGGGGAGCTGTTTTTT; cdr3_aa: CASTPGRTNTGELFF
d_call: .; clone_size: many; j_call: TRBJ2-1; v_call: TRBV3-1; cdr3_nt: TGTGCCAGCAGCCAAGGGGGCCTTGAGCAGTTCTTC; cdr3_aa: CASSQGGLEQFF
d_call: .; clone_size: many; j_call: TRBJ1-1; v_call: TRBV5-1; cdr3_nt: TGCGCCAGCAGCTTGGTCGCGGGGGACACTGAAGCTTTCTTT; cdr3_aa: CASSLVAGDTEAFF
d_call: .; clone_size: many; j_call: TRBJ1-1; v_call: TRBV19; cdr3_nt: TGTGCCAGTAGATCTCAGGGGAAACACACTGAAGCTTTCTTT; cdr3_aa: CASRSQGKHTEAFF
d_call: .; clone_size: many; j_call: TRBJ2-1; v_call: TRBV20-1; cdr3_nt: TGCAGTGCAAAACGGGTGGGGCTTGGGAACAATGAGCAGTTCTTC; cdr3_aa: CSAKRVGLGNNEQFF
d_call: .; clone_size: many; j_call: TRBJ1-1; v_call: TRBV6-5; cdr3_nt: TGTGCCAGCAGTTACTCTTGGACGAACACTGAAGCTTTCTTT; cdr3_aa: CASSYSWTNTEAFF
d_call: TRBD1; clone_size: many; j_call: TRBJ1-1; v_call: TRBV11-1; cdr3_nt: TGTGCCAGCAGCTTTGGTTACGGGTTCCAGGGGGCTGAAGCTTTCTTT; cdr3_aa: CASSFGYGFQGAEAFF
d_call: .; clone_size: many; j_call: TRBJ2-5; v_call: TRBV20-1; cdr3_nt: TGCAGTGCCAAACAGGGTCGGTGGGAGACCCAGTACTTC; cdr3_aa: CSAKQGRWETQYF
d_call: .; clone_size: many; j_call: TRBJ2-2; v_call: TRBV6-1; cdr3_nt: TGTGCCAGCAGTGGACCGGGACACCCGAACACCGGGGAGCTGTTTTTT; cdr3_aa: CASSGPGHPNTGELFF
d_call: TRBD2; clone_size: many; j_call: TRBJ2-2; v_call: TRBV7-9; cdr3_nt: TGTGCCAGCAGCGGACGAGGACTAGCGGGGGGGACCGGGGAGCTGTTTTTT; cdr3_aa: CASSGRGLAGGTGELFF
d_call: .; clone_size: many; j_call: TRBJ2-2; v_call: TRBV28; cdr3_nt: TGTGCCAGCAGTTTTAGGAACACCGGGGAGCTGTTTTTT; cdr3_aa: CASSFRNTGELFF
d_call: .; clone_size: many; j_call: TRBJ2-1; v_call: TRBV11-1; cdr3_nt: TGTGCCAGCAGCCGAACAGACTCAGGGTACAATGAGCAGTTCTTC; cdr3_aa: CASSRTDSGYNEQFF
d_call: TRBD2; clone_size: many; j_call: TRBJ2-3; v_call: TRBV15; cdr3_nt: TGTGCCACCACTAGAGACCTAGCGGGGGGAGATACGCAGTATTTT; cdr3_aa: CATTRDLAGGDTQYF
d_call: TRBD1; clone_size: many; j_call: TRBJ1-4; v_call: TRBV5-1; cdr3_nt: TGCGCCAGCAGCCTGGACAGGGCGAGAGAAAAACTGTTTTTT; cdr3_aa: CASSLDRAREKLFF
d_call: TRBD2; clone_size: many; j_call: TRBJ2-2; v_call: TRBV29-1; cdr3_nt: TGCAGCGTTCTCGTGAGCGGGGGGTTTTCCGGGGAGCTGTTTTTT; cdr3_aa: CSVLVSGGFSGELFF
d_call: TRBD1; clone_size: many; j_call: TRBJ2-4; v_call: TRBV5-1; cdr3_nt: TGCGCCAGCAGCGCCGGGGACAGGCTAGCCAAAAACATTCAGTACTTC; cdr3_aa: CASSAGDRLAKNIQYF
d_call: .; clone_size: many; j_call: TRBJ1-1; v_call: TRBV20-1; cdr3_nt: TGCAGTGCTCCCGGTTCCTGGAACACTGAAGCTTTCTTT; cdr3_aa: CSAPGSWNTEAFF
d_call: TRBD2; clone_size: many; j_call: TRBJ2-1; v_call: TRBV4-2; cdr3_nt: TGTGCCAGCAGCCAAGTCCTAGCGGGAGGATACTCCTACAATGAGCAGTTCTTC; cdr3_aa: CASSQVLAGGYSYNEQFF
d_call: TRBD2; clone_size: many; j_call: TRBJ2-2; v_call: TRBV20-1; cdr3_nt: TGCAGTGCTAGCCCGGGACTAGCGGGGGCTGGGGAGCTGTTTTTT; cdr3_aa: CSASPGLAGAGELFF
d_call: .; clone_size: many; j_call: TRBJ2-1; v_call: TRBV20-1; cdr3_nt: TGCAGTGCCGAACAGTACAATGAGCAGTTCTTC; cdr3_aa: CSAEQYNEQFF
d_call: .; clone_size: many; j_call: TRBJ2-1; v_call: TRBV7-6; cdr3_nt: TGTGCCAGCAGCTTAGCGTTGGATGAGCAGTTCTTC; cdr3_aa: CASSLALDEQFF
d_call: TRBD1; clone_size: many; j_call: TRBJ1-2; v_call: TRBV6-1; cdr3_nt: TGTGCCAGCACTCAGAAACAGGGGGGACACGGCTACACCTTC; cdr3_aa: CASTQKQGGHGYTF
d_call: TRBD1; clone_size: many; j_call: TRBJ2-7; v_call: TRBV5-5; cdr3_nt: TGTGCCAGCAGCTTCATACCCCGGGGACAGAGCCGCTACGAGCAGTACTTC; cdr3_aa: CASSFIPRGQSRYEQYF
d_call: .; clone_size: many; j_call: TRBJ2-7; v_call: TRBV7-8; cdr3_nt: TGTGCCAGCAGCTCGATACGGGACGGTAAGTCCTACGAGCAGTACTTC; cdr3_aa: CASSSIRDGKSYEQYF
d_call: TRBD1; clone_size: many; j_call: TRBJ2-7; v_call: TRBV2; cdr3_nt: TGTGCCAGCAGGGACGCCGGGACAGTCGTCGAGCAGTACTTC; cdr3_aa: CASRDAGTVVEQYF
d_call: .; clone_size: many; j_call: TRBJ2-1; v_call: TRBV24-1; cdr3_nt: TGTGCCACCAGTGATTGGCAGGACCTACGTGTGCAGTTCTTC; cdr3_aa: CATSDWQDLRVQFF
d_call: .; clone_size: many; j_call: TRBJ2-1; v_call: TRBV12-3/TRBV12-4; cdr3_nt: TGTGCCAGCAGTTTTGGGGGGGGCAGCAATGAGCAGTTCTTC; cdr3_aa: CASSFGGGSNEQFF
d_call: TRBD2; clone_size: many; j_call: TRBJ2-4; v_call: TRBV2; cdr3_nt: TGTGCCAGCAGCTCGCTAGCGGGGGCCCAAAACATTCAGTACTTC; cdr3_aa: CASSSLAGAQNIQYF
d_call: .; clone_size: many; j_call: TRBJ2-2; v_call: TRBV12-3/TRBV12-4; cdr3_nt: TGTGCCAGCAGTTTAGCTCCTACGCGAGTCACCGGGGAGCTGTTTTTT; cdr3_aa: CASSLAPTRVTGELFF
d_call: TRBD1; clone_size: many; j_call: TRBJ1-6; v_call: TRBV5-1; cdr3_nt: TGCGCCAGCAGCTCTGACAGGGTCCTTAATTCACCCCTCCACTTT; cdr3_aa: CASSSDRVLNSPLHF
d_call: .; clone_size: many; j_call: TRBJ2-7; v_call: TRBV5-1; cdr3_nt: TGCGCCAGCAGCTCAGCAGCCCGGAGCTCCTACGAGCAGTACTTC; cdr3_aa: CASSSAARSSYEQYF
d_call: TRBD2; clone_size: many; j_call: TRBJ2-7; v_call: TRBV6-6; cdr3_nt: TGTGCCAGCAGAACAAGCGGGGGCCAATCCTACGAGCAGTACTTC; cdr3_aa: CASRTSGGQSYEQYF
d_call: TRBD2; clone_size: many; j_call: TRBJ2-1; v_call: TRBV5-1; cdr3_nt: TGCGCCAGCTGGGGGGGCAATGAGCAGTTCTTC; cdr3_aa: CASWGGNEQFF
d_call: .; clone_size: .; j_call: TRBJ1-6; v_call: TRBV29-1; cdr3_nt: TGCAGCGTACAGACAGGCGGCTCTTCTAATTCACCCCTCCACTTT; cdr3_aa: CSVQTGGSSNSPLHF
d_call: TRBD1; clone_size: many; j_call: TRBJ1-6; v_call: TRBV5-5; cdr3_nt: TGTGCCAGCAGCTTAGGGACAGGCGCCTATAATTCACCCCTCCACTTT; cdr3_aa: CASSLGTGAYNSPLHF
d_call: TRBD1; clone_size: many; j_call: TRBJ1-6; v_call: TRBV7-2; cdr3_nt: TGTGCCAGCAGCCCGGACAGGCGGGCTTCACCCCTCCACTTT; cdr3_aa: CASSPDRRASPLHF
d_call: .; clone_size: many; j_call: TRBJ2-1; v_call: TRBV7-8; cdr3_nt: TGTGCCAGCAGCTCCCTTGATGGAGGAACGGCCAATGAGCAGTTCTTC; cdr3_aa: CASSSLDGGTANEQFF
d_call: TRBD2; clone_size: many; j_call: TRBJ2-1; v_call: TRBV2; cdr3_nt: TGTGCCAGCAGAACTACTAGCGGGGGACTTTACAATGAGCAGTTCTTC; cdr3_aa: CASRTTSGGLYNEQFF
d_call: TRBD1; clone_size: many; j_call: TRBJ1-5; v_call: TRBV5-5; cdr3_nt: TGTGCCAGCAGCTTACAGGGGGGCAATCAGCCCCAGCATTTT; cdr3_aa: CASSLQGGNQPQHF
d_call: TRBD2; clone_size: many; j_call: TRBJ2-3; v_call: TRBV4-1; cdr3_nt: TGCGCCAGCAGCCGAGACGGCGGGGGGGCAGCAGATACGCAGTATTTT; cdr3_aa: CASSRDGGGAADTQYF
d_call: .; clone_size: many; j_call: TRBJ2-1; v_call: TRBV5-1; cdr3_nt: TGCGCCAGCAGCTTGGTTATGCAGGGTCAGTACAATGAGCAGTTCTTC; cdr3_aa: CASSLVMQGQYNEQFF
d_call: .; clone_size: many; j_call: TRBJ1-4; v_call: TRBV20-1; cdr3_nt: TGCAGTGCTAGGGGCCGGCGCCGGTCTAATGAAAAACTGTTTTTT; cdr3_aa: CSARGRRRSNEKLFF
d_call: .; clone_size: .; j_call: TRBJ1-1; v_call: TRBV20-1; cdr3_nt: TGCAGTGCTAGAGTGTGCAACTTCAACACTGAAGCTTTCTTT; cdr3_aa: CSARVCNFNTEAFF
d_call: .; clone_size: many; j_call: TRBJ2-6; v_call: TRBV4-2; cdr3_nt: TGTGCCAGCAGCCTAGAAGGGGGCTCTGGGGCCAACGTCCTGACTTTC; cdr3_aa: CASSLEGGSGANVLTF